The 10 T cell receptor beta chains below come from one sample, sequenced in a study of cytomegalovirus exposure and HLA in healthy donors. The PCR employed 60 Vbeta primers together with 13 Jbeta primers. Profiled with immunoSEQ multiplex PCR; TCRdb holds only in-frame clones, not every one. Found here are over 150,000 clones, 70% to 90% of them singletons; the top ten hold 2% to 2.5%. Sequencing input: PBMCs. These receptors came from a woman aged 25 to 39 in good health and CMV-seronegative.

This clone was detected once. This chain links TRBV27 with TRBJ1-1; perhaps TRBD1 as D (5 bases). V lost 1 base and J 4 bases, leaving 19 bases between the germline ends. The germline CDR1 and CDR2 sequences are MNHEY and SMNVEV (reference sequence). The CDR3 loop spans 17 amino acids. The CDR3 region has the DNA TGTGCCAGCAGTTTATTTAGGCTCGGGGGTGCGGGCACTGAAGCTTTCTTT. It is translated as CASSLFRLGGAGTEAFF.

The chain has TRBV16 and TRBJ2-3, with D tentatively TRBD1 (5 bases). Trimming left V 4 bases short and J 4 bases short, with 9 bases between. Per germline, CDR1 KGHSY and CDR2 FQNENV. The CDR3 has 13 amino acids. In DNA, the CDR3 is TGTGCCAGCAGCCCCAGGGCGGCAGATACGCAGTATTTT. Its protein product is CASSPRAADTQYF.

This clone appeared a few times. V usage is TRBV25-1 and J usage is TRBJ2-7; 7 positions match TRBD2. The germline gives CDR1 MGHDK, CDR2 SYGVNS. Trimming removed 0 bases from V and 6 bases from J; junction bases left unmatched: 8. This CDR3 is 15 amino acids long. In DNA, the CDR3 is TGTGCCAGCAGTGAATATAGGAAGGGAGGGTTCGAGCAGTACTTC. Protein product: CASSEYRKGGFEQYF.

This clone was observed a handful of times. This chain links TRBV27 with TRBJ2-7, with a weak D call TRBD1 (6 bases). V lost 5 bases and J lost 2, with 13 bases in between. The CDR3 is made up of 14 amino acids. The germline CDR1 and CDR2 sequences are MNHEY and SMNVEV (reference sequence). The CDR3 here is CASSAHRVAYEQYF. In DNA form, the CDR3 reads TGTGCCAGCAGTGCTCACAGGGTCGCCTACGAGCAGTACTTC.

The chain uses TRBV23-1 and TRBJ2-7; D might be TRBD1 (6 bases). TRBV23-1 is an open reading frame, and its role is uncertain. Trimming pared 9 bases from V and 6 bases from J, leaving 18 bases between. The CDR3 spans 13 residues. CDR3 in DNA: TGCGCCAGTTACCAGCCAGGGGCGGGCGAGCAGTACTTC. Protein sequence: CASYQPGAGEQYF.

V and J are TRBV14 and TRBJ1-4; 8 bases are a match to TRBD1. V trimming: 4 bases; J trimming: 0 bases; junction bases outside the gene matches: 4. The CDR3 consists of 16 residues. Germline V gives CDR1 SGHDN, CDR2 FVKESK. The CDR3 loop is CASSRWTGSTNEKLFF. Here the CDR3 DNA reads TGTGCCAGCAGCCGCTGGACAGGGTCAACTAATGAAAAACTGTTTTTT.

Only one count was recorded for this clone. The chain uses TRBV6-1 and TRBJ2-7; 9 bases map to TRBD2. Germline-derived CDR1 and CDR2 are MNHNS and SASEGT. This CDR3 is built from 15 residues. V shed 6 bases, J shed 3 bases, and the junction held 9 bases outside the gene matches. The CDR3 reads CASRGVAGAGYEQYF. In nucleotides, the CDR3 is TGTGCCAGCAGGGGGGTAGCGGGAGCGGGCTACGAGCAGTACTTC.

Remarks on this clone: A read error may produce the germline difference seen at one junction end. The rearrangement links TRBV5-6 to TRBJ2-6; D may be TRBD1 (5 bases). The CDR3 length is 15 residues. Germline values: CDR1 SGHDT, CDR2 YYEEEE. The CDR3: CASSRRFSGANGLTF. DNA of the CDR3: TGTGCCAGCAGTCGACGGTTCTCTGGGGCCAACGGCCTGACTTTC.

The chain carries TRBV15 and TRBJ2-3, with TRBD2 identical over 11 bases. V gave up 3 bases and J gave up 5 bases; unmatched junction bases: 7. The CDR3 spans 16 residues. Germline CDR1 and CDR2: LNHNV and YYDKDF (reference sequence). The CDR3 loop is CATSRATSGSGDTQYF. The CDR3 DNA is TGTGCCACCAGCAGGGCAACTAGCGGGAGTGGAGATACGCAGTATTTT.

CDR3 DNA sequence: TGTGCCAGCAGCTGGGAGGGAATAAATCAGCCCCAGCATTTT. The encoded protein is CASSWEGINQPQHF. The chain is built from TRBV7-9 and TRBJ1-5; D uncertain. Trimming took 4 bases from V and 4 from J, leaving 11 bases between them. This CDR3 comprises 14 residues. Germline values: CDR1 SEHNR, CDR2 FQNEAQ (reference sequence).